Following are 9 T cell receptor beta chains from one sample sequenced in a study of chemoradiotherapy in HPV16-positive cancers. Clones were sequenced by immunoSEQ multiplex PCR, and TCRdb holds only the in-frame ones, with some missing. Seen here are around 2,600 clones, roughly 78% observed once, and the top ten hold roughly 11%. The starting material was tumor tissue, obtained from a patient who underwent chemoradiotherapy. The receptors were sampled from a human donor with HPV-associated anogenital cancer.

This chain links TRBV9 with TRBJ1-3; D possibly corresponds to TRBD1 (5 bases). Per the germline V gene, CDR1 is SGDLS and CDR2 is YYNGEE. Trimming shortened V by 2 bases and J by 0 bases, and 18 bases separated the two germline ends. The CDR3 has 18 amino acids. The CDR3 DNA is TGTGCCAGCAGCGTCGGGGGGACTATGGCACTCTCTGGAAACACCATATATTTT. Translated: CASSVGGTMALSGNTIYF. The full variable domain, in which reference TRBV9 and TRBJ1-3 provide the parts outside the CDR3, is DSGVTQTPKHLITATGQRVTLRCSPRSGDLSVYWYQQSLDQGLQFLIQYYNGEERAKGNILERFSAQQFPDLHSELNLSSLELGDSALYFCASSVGGTMALSGNTIYFGEGSWLTVV.

The gene calls are TRBV5-1 and TRBJ1-1, with D perhaps matching TRBD1 (5 bases). Germline V gene lookup returns CDR1 SGHRS and CDR2 YFSETQ. Deletions cut 0 bases from V and 7 bases from J, with 19 bases between. There are 16 residues in the CDR3. This CDR3 reads CASSLEAGRATIEAFF. For the CDR3, the DNA is TGCGCCAGCAGCTTGGAAGCGGGACGGGCGACCATTGAAGCTTTCTTT.

V and J are TRBV6-1 and TRBJ1-2; TRBD1 might be the D (6 bases). CDR3 size: 12 residues. V lost 1 base, J lost 10 bases, and 10 bases lay in between. Germline values: CDR1 MNHNS, CDR2 SASEGT. The CDR3 DNA follows: TGTGCCAGCAGTGAAGTGACAGGCCACTACACCTTC. Protein: CASSEVTGHYTF.

This chain uses TRBV4-2 with TRBJ1-4; 8 positions agree with TRBD1. With V trimmed by 4 bases and J by 7 bases, 8 bases remained unmatched. Per the germline V gene, CDR1 is LGHNA and CDR2 is YNFKEQ. The CDR3 contains 15 residues. The CDR3 loop reads CASSLTRTGSEKLFF. Written as DNA, the CDR3 is TGTGCCAGCAGCCTCACCCGGACAGGGAGTGAAAAACTGTTTTTT.

The chain has TRBV7-9 and TRBJ1-2; D is ambiguous. The CDR3 covers 14 residues. The germline V and J ends were trimmed by 1 base and 1 base, with 7 bases remaining between them. Looked up from germline, CDR1 is SEHNR and CDR2 is FQNEAQ (reference sequence). CDR3 region: CASSLDLYNYGYTF. As DNA, the CDR3 is TGTGCCAGCAGCTTAGACCTTTATAACTATGGCTACACCTTC.

The chain employs TRBV4-2 and TRBJ2-7; D gene ambiguous. The CDR3 is 12 amino acids. V lost 1 base and J lost 5, with 6 bases in between. Germline V gene data show CDR1 as LGHNA and CDR2 as YNFKEQ. The CDR3 protein is CASSQVDDEQYF. The CDR3 DNA reads TGTGCCAGCAGCCAAGTAGACGACGAGCAGTACTTC.

The CDR3 sequence is CASSQIGSYEQYF. For the CDR3, the DNA is TGTGCCAGCAGCCAGATTGGATCCTACGAGCAGTACTTC. The V and J genes are TRBV4-2 and TRBJ2-7; D is unclear. From germline, CDR1 is LGHNA and CDR2 YNFKEQ. V shed 3 bases and J shed 1 base, with 7 bases lying between them. The CDR3 runs 13 residues.

V usage is TRBV15 and J usage is TRBJ2-1; TRBD1 is a possible D gene (6 bases). Trimming shortened V by 0 bases and J by 9 bases, and 12 bases separated the two germline ends. Germline loops: CDR1 LNHNV, CDR2 YYDKDF (reference sequence). The CDR3 contains 14 residues. The CDR3 is CATSRDGRGGEQFF. In nucleotides, the CDR3 is TGTGCCACCAGCAGAGATGGCAGGGGCGGTGAGCAGTTCTTC.

In regard to this clone: Other DNA sequences from this sample encode an identical CDR3 as well. The chain employs TRBV2 and TRBJ2-5; D is ambiguous. Germline V gene data show CDR1 as SNHLY and CDR2 as FYNNEI. The length of the CDR3 is 11 residues. Trimming removed 4 bases from V and 5 bases from J, with 5 bases in between. DNA for the CDR3: TGTGCCAGCAGTGTCCGGGAGACCCAGTACTTC. This translates into CASSVRETQYF.